The entry that follows covers one T cell receptor beta chain sequence. No antigen is known for it. This record belongs to a study of cytomegalovirus exposure and HLA in healthy donors. Study outcomes and limitations: Researchers counted 164 TCR beta chains as cytomegalovirus-associated.

The PCR employed 60 Vbeta primers together with 13 Jbeta primers. The method was immunoSEQ multiplex PCR; TCRdb's version includes in-frame clones alone and lacks a portion of them. The repertoire holds about 230,000 clones, with approximately 82% as singletons. This CDR3 is 14 amino acids long. V shed 4 bases, J shed 8 bases, and the junction held 11 bases outside the gene matches. Germline CDR1 is SGDLS and CDR2 is YYNGEE. The chain has TRBV9 and TRBJ1-2; the match to TRBD1 covers 7 bases. The source of this sequence is a middle-aged woman in good health and CMV-seronegative. The sequenced sample consisted of PBMCs. CDR3 nucleotide sequence: TGTGCCAGCAGCACAGAGGTGGCAGGGGGAGGCTACACCTTC. Translated, it gives CASSTEVAGGGYTF.